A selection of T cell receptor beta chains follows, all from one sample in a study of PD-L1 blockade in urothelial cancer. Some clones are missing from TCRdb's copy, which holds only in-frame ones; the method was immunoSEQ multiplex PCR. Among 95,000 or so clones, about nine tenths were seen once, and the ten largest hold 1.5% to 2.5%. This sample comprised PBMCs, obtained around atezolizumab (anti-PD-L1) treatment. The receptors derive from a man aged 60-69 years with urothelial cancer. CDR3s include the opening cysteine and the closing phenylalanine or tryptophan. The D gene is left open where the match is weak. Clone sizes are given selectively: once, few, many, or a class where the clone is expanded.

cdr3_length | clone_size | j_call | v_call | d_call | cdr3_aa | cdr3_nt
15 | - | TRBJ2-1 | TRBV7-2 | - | CASSLVPTYYNEQFF | TGTGCCAGCAGCTTAGTCCCAACATACTACAATGAGCAGTTCTTC
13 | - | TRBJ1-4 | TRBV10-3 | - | CAISADNNEKLFF | TGTGCCATCAGTGCGGACAATAATGAAAAACTGTTTTTT
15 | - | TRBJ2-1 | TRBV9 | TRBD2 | CASSRERGAYNEQFF | TGTGCCAGCAGCCGGGAGCGGGGTGCCTACAATGAGCAGTTCTTC
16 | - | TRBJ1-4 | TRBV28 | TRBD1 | CASSSSGQGINEKLFF | TGTGCCAGCAGTTCCTCCGGACAGGGGATAAATGAAAAACTGTTTTTT
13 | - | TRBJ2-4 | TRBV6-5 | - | CATTDYAKNIQYF | TGTGCGACAACAGACTACGCCAAAAACATTCAGTACTTC
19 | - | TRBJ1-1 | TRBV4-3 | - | CASSEGLNPLMGQHTEAFF | TGCGCCAGCAGCGAGGGCCTAAATCCACTGATGGGCCAGCACACTGAAGCTTTCTTT
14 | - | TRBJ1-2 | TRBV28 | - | CASSPGGNNYGYTF | TGTGCCAGCAGCCCCGGGGGGAATAACTATGGCTACACCTTC
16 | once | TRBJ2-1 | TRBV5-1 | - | CASSLPTSRDYNEQFF | TGCGCCAGCAGCTTGCCGACAAGCCGGGATTACAATGAGCAGTTCTTC
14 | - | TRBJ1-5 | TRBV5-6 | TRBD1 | CASSRQGSNQPQHF | TGTGCCAGCAGCCGACAGGGGAGCAATCAGCCCCAGCATTTT
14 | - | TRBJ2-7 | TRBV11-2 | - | CASSLAAGMYEQYF | TGTGCCAGCAGCTTAGCGGCGGGAATGTACGAGCAGTACTTC
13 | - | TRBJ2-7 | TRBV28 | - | CASSLPVRYEQYF | TGTGCCAGCAGTCTACCTGTTCGGTACGAGCAGTACTTC
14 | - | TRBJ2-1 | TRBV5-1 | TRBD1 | CASRPGQGINEQFF | TGCGCCAGCAGGCCGGGACAGGGCATCAATGAGCAGTTCTTC
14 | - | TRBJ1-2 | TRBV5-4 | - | CASSLVGTRDGYTF | TGTGCCAGCAGCTTGGTTGGGACTCGAGATGGCTACACCTTC
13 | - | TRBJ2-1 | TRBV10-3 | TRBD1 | CAISADRNNEQFF | TGTGCCATCAGTGCGGACAGGAACAATGAGCAGTTCTTC
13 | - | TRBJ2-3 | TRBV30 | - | CALLAADTDTQYF | TGTGCCCTACTAGCAGCTGACACAGATACGCAGTATTTT
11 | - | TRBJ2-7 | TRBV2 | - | CASKILYEQYF | TGTGCCAGCAAAATCCTATACGAGCAGTACTTC
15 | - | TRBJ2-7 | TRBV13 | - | CASSSGWQGSYEQYF | TGTGCCAGCAGCTCAGGTTGGCAGGGTTCCTACGAGCAGTACTTC
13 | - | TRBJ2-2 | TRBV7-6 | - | CASSTTNTGELFF | TGTGCCAGCAGTACAACGAACACCGGGGAGCTGTTTTTT
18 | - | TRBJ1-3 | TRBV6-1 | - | CASSVDRSSSFSGNTIYF | TGTGCCAGCAGTGTCGACAGGTCGAGTTCTTTCTCTGGAAACACCATATATTTT